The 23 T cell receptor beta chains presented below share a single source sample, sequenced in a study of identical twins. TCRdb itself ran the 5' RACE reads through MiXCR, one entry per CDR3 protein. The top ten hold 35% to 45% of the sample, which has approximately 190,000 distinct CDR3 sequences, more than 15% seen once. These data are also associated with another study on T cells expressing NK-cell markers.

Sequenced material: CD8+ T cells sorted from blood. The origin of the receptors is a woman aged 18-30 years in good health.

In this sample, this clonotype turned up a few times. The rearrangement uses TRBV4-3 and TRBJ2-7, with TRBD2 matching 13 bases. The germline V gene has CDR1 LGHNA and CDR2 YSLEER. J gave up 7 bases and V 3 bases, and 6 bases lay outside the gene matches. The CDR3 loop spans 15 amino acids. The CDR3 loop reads CASSHELAGGGEQYF. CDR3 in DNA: TGCGCCAGCAGCCACGAACTAGCGGGAGGGGGTGAGCAGTACTTC.

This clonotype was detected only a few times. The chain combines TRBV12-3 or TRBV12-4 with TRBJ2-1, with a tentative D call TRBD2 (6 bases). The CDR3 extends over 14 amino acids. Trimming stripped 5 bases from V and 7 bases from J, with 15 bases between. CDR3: CASSPLRGWNEQFF. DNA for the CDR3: TGTGCCAGCAGTCCACTCCGGGGGTGGAATGAGCAGTTCTTC.

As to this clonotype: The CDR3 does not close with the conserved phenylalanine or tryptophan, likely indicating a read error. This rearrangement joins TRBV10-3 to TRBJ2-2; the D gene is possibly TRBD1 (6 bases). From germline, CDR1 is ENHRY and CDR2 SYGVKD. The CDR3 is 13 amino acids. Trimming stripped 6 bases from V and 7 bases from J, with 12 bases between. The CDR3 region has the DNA TGTGCCATCAGATCAGGGGTCGTCGGGGAGCTGTTTTAT. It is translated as CAIRSGVVGELFY.

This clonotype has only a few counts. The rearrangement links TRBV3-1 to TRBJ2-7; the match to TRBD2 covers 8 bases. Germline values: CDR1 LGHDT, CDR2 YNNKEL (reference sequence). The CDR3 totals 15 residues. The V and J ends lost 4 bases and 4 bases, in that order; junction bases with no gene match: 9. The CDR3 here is CASSPAAGGGYEQYF. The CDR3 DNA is TGTGCCAGCAGCCCCGCGGCGGGGGGAGGTTACGAGCAGTACTTC.

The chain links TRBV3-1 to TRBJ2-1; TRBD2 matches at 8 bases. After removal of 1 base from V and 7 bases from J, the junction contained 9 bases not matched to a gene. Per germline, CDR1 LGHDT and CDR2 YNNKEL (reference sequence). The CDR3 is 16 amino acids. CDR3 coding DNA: TGTGCCAGCAGCCAAGCCGGGAGGGCGACGGGGAATGAGCAGTTCTTC. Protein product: CASSQAGRATGNEQFF.

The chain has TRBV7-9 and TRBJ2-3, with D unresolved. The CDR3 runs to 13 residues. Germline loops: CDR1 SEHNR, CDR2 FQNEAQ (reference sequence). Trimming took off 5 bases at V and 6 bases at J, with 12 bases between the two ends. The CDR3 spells CASSPGLDDTQYF. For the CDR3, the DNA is TGTGCCAGCAGCCCCGGGCTCGACGATACGCAGTATTTT.

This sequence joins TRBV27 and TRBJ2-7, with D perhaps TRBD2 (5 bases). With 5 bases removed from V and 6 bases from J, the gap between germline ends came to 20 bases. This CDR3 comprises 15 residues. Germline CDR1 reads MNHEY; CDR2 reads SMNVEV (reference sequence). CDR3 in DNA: TGTGCCAGCAGTCAACTTACTAGTGGTGGTGGCGAGCAGTACTTC. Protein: CASSQLTSGGGEQYF.

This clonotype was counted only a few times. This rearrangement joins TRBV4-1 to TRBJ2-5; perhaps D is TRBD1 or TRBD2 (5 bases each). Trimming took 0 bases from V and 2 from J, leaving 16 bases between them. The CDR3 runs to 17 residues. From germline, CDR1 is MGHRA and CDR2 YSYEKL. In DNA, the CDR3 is TGCGCCAGCAGCCAAGATGCCATGGGACGGACACAAGAGACCCAGTACTTC. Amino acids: CASSQDAMGRTQETQYF.

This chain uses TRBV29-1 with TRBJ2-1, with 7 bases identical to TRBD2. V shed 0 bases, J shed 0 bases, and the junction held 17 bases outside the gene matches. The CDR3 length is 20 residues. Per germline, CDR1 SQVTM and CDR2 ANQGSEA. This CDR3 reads CSVEDLTSDLKTVSYNEQFF. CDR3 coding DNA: TGCAGCGTTGAAGATTTAACTAGCGATCTAAAAACCGTCTCCTACAATGAGCAGTTCTTC.

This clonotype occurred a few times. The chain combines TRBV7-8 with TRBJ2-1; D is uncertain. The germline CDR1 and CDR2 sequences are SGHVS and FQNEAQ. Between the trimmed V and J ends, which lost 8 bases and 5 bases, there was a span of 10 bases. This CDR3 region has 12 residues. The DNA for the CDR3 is TGTGCCAGCCGCCCCGCCGACAATGAGCAGTTCTTC. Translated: CASRPADNEQFF. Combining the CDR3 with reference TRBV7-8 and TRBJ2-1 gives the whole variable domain GAGVSQSPRYKVAKRGQDVALRCDPISGHVSLFWYQQALGQGPEFLTYFQNEAQLDKSGLPSDRFFAERPEGSVSTLKIQRTQQEDSAVYLCASRPADNEQFFGPGTRLTVL.

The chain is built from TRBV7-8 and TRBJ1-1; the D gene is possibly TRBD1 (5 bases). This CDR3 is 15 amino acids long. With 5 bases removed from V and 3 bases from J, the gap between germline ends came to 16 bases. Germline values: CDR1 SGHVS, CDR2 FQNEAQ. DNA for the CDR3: TGTGCCAGCAGCCCCTCCAGGGTACTCGACACTGAAGCTTTCTTT. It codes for CASSPSRVLDTEAFF.

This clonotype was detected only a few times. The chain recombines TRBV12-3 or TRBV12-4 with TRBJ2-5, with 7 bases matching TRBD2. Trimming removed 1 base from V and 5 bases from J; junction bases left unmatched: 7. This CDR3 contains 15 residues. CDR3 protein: CASSLDGGIVETQYF. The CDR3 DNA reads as TGTGCCAGCAGTTTAGACGGGGGGATTGTGGAGACCCAGTACTTC.

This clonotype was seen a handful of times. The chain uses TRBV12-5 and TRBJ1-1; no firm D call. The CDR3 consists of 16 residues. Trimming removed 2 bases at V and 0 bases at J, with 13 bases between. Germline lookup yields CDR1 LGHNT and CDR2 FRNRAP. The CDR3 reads CASGLTDTYMNTEAFF. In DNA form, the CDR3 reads TGTGCTAGTGGTTTGACCGACACCTACATGAACACTGAAGCTTTCTTT.

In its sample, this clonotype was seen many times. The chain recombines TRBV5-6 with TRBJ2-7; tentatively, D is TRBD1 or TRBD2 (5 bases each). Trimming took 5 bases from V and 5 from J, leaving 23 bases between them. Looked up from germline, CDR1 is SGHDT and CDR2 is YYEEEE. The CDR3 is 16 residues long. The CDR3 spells CASSSRPTGLGHEQYF. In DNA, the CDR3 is TGTGCCAGCAGTTCGCGACCGACGGGGTTGGGGCACGAGCAGTACTTC.

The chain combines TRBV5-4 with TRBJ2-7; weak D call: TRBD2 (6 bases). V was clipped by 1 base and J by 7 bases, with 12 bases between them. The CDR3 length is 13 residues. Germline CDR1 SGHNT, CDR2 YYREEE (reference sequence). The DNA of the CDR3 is TGTGCCAGCAGCTTGAAGGCCGGGGGAGAGCAGTACTTC. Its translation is CASSLKAGGEQYF.

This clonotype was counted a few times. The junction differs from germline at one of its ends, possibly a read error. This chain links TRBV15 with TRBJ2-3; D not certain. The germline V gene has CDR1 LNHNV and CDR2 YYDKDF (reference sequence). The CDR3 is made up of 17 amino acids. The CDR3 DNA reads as TGTGCCACCACCAGAGTGACCGGCGCGATGGAGACAGATACGCAGTATTTT. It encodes CATTRVTGAMETDTQYF.

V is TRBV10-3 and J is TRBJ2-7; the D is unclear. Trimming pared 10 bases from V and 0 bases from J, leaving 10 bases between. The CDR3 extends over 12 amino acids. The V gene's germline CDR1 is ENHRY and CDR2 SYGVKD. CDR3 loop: CATDDHSYEQYF. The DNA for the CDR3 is TGTGCCACCGATGACCACTCCTACGAGCAGTACTTC.

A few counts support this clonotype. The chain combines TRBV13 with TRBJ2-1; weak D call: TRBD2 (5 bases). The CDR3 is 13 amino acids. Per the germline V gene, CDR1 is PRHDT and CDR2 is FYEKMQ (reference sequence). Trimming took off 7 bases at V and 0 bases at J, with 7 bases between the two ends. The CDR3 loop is CASMDSSYNEQFF. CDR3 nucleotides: TGTGCCAGCATGGACTCCTCCTACAATGAGCAGTTCTTC.

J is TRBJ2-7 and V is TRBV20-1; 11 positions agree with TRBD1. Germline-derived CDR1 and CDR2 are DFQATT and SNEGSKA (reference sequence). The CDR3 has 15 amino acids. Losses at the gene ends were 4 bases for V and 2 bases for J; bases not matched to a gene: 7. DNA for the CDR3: TGCAGTGCTAAAAGACCGGGACAGGGGGCCTACGAGCAGTACTTC. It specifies CSAKRPGQGAYEQYF.

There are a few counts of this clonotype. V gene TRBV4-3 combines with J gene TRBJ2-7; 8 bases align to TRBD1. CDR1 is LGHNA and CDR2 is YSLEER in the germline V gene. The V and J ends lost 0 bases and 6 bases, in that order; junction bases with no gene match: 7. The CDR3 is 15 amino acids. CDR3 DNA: TGCGCCAGCAGCCAAGACCCTGGACAGGGTTCCGAGCAGTACTTC. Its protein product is CASSQDPGQGSEQYF.

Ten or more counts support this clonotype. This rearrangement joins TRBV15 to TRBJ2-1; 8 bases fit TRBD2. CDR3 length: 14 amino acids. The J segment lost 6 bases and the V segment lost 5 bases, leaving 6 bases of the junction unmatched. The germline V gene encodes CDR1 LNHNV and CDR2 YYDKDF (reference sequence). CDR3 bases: TGTGCCACCAGCTCGCGGACTAGCCCCAATGAGCAGTTCTTC. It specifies CATSSRTSPNEQFF.

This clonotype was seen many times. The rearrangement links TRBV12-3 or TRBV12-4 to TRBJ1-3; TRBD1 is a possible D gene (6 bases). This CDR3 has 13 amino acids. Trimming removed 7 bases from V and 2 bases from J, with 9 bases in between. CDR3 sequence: CASNGQPGNTIYF. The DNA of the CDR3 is TGTGCCAGCAACGGACAGCCTGGAAACACCATATATTTT.

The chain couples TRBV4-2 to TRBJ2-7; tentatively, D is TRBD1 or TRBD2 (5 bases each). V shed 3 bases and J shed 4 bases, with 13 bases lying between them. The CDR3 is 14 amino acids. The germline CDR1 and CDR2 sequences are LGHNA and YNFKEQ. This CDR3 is CASSHRDGIYEQYF. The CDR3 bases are TGTGCCAGCAGCCACCGGGACGGAATATACGAGCAGTACTTC.